The 27 T cell receptor beta chains reported below all come from one sample, sequenced in a study of T cells in Graves' hyperthyroidism and ophthalmopathy (dated by TCRdb to the late 2010s). Libraries were made using multiplex PCR. The instrument given in TCRdb is Illumina HiSeq 2000. TCR beta CDR3 regions were amplified from RNA transcripts. The first round of RT-PCR for the TCR CDR3 was performed with the HTBI primer set and the Qiagen OneStep RT-PCR kit. TCRdb reprocessing: public reads trimmed at Q25 with fastp, clones called with MiXCR, in-frame beta chains kept. Rows with a matching CDR3 protein are joined into one entry that keeps the most common DNA and genes. The sample contains hundreds of thousands of distinct CDR3 sequences, roughly 46% of them found a single time. The ten largest clones capture less than 9% of the sample. The sequenced sample consisted of peripheral blood or thyroid tissue (not recorded which). All receptors derive from an adult man with Graves' disease, either hyperthyroidism or ophthalmopathy (not recorded which).

This clonotype was seen repeatedly, ten times or more. The J gene is TRBJ2-5, the V gene TRBV2, with 7 bases fitting TRBD2. V shed 1 base and J 3 bases; nucleotides not matched to a gene: 8. CDR3 length: 16 amino acids. Germline V CDR1 and CDR2: SNHLY, FYNNEI. Here the CDR3 reads CASSEGRTAGEETQYF. DNA of the CDR3: TGTGCCAGCAGTGAAGGCAGGACGGCGGGGGAAGAGACCCAGTACTTC. Supplemented by reference TRBV2 and TRBJ2-5, the full variable domain reads EPEVTQTPSHQVTQMGQEVILRCVPISNHLYFYWYRQILGQKVEFLVSFYNNEISEKSEIFDDQFSVERPDGSNFTLKIRSTKLEDSAMYFCASSEGRTAGEETQYFGPGTRLLVL.

The table lists this clonotype with a few counts. This chain joins TRBV5-1 and TRBJ2-7; 13 nucleotides align to TRBD2. CDR3 length: 16 residues. J was trimmed by 5 bases and V by 0 bases; bases with no gene match: 5. Germline V lookup: CDR1 SGHRS, CDR2 YFSETQ. The CDR3 DNA is TGCGCCAGCAGCTTGGGACTAGCGGGAGGCGTCGACGAGCAGTACTTC. It codes for CASSLGLAGGVDEQYF.

The chain's CDR3 is CSATRWTEAFF. In nucleotides, the CDR3 is TGCAGTGCTACCCGGTGGACTGAAGCTTTCTTT. The chain couples TRBV20-1 to TRBJ1-1; D is unresolved. Germline V CDR1 and CDR2: DFQATT, SNEGSKA (reference sequence). Trimming removed 4 bases at V and 5 bases at J, with 8 bases between. The CDR3 runs 11 residues.

As to this clonotype: A much larger clone differs from this one at a single base, so this may be a read error. The chain has TRBV10-3 and TRBJ1-1; D gene uncertain. CDR3 size: 11 residues. CDR1 and CDR2 (germline): ENHRY, SYGVKD. The germline V and J ends were trimmed by 5 bases and 6 bases, with 7 bases remaining between them. The CDR3 is CAISSVPEAFF. CDR3 coding DNA: TGTGCCATCAGTTCGGTGCCTGAAGCTTTCTTT.

This clonotype appeared a single time. The chain recombines TRBV11-2 with TRBJ2-6, with D tentatively TRBD2 (7 bases). The CDR3 is 16 residues long. CDR1 SGHAT and CDR2 FQNNGV come from the germline V gene. V dropped 1 base and J dropped 2 bases, with 9 bases sitting between them. The CDR3 spells CASSLAGGAGANVLTF. CDR3 DNA sequence: TGTGCCAGCAGCTTAGCGGGGGGCGCTGGGGCCAACGTCCTGACTTTC.

This chain joins TRBV25-1 and TRBJ1-1, with D possibly TRBD1 on 6 matching bases. CDR1 is MGHDK and CDR2 is SYGVNS in the germline V gene. The CDR3 covers 16 residues. V was shortened by 8 bases and J by 1 base, with 20 bases between the two germline ends. As DNA, the CDR3 is TGTGCCAGCGTCGACAATAGGGGGGTTTGGAACACTGAAGCTTTCTTT. This gives the protein CASVDNRGVWNTEAFF.

This clonotype was seen many times. The chain uses TRBV15 and TRBJ1-2; D is uncertain. The germline V gene has CDR1 LNHNV and CDR2 YYDKDF (reference sequence). V shed 0 bases and J shed 8 bases, with 19 bases lying between them. The CDR3 is made up of 16 amino acids. The DNA of the CDR3 is TGTGCCACCAGCAGAGATCGAGTACCGGGATCCCGGGGCTACACCTTC. Translation: CATSRDRVPGSRGYTF.

The J gene is TRBJ1-3, the V gene TRBV10-1, with D possibly TRBD1 on 5 matching bases. The germline V gene has CDR1 WNHNN and CDR2 SYGVQD (reference sequence). The CDR3 runs 11 residues. V lost 3 bases to trimming and J lost 8 bases, with 5 bases between them. The CDR3 here is CASSEGDTIYF. CDR3 coding DNA: TGCGCCAGCAGTGAAGGGGACACCATATATTTT.

There are a few counts of this clonotype. A junction end diverges from the germline sequence, so it may reflect a read error. The V and J genes are TRBV10-1 and TRBJ1-1; D ambiguous. Looked up from germline, CDR1 is WNHNN and CDR2 is SYGVQD (reference sequence). The CDR3 covers 14 residues. The CDR3 reads CASSIPHRIDEAFF. The CDR3 nucleotides read TGTGCCAGTAGTATCCCTCACAGAATAGATGAAGCTTTCTTT.

Concerning this clonotype itself: The junction does not match germline at one end; this may be a read error. The rearrangement joins TRBV5-6 to TRBJ1-4; TRBD1 might be the D (6 bases). CDR3 length: 15 residues. Per the germline V gene, CDR1 is SGHDT and CDR2 is YYEEEE. The DNA of the CDR3 is TGTGCCAGAAGCTTGAAAACAGGGATACGGGAAAAACTGTTTTTT. This encodes CARSLKTGIREKLFF.

The CDR3 nucleotides read TGTGCCAGCAGCGCCAGCCCTACGAACACTGAAGCTTTCTTT. Protein product: CASSASPTNTEAFF. The rearrangement joins TRBV12-3 or TRBV12-4 to TRBJ1-1; D remains ambiguous. With 6 bases removed from V and 1 base from J, the gap between germline ends came to 12 bases. The CDR3 consists of 14 residues.

The CDR3 protein is CATSQTSQPQHF. As DNA, the CDR3 is TGTGCCACCAGCCAGACTTCCCAGCCCCAGCATTTT. This sequence joins TRBV24-1 and TRBJ1-5; D remains unclear. The CDR3 totals 12 residues. Trimming pared 7 bases from V and 7 bases from J, leaving 10 bases between. Per the germline V gene, CDR1 is KGHDR and CDR2 is SFDVKD.

The V gene is TRBV7-2, the J gene TRBJ1-2; 7 bases map to TRBD1. Germline V gene sequence: CDR1 SGHTA, CDR2 FQGNSA. Germline trimming cut 9 bases from V and 8 bases from J; bases unmatched to any gene: 15. This CDR3 is 14 amino acids long. CDR3 in DNA: TGTGCCAGTCGGGAGCAGGGGGACCCCTACGGCTACACCTTC. This codes for CASREQGDPYGYTF.

This clonotype was observed a few times. J is TRBJ2-5 and V is TRBV11-3; D possibly corresponds to TRBD2 (7 bases). CDR1 and CDR2 (germline): SGHNT, YENEEA. The V end was cut by 5 bases, the J end by 2 bases, with 18 bases between. This CDR3 comprises 16 residues. The DNA for the CDR3 is TGTGCCAGCAGCCCCCAGGGGAGCGGGAAACAAGAGACCCAGTACTTC. It is translated as CASSPQGSGKQETQYF.

Ten or more counts support this clonotype. The V and J genes are TRBV7-6 and TRBJ2-7; D might be TRBD1 (6 bases). Trimming removed 5 bases at V and 6 bases at J, with 17 bases between. CDR3 length equals 14 residues. The germline gives CDR1 SGHVS, CDR2 FNYEAQ. The CDR3 here is CASSPSQGLGEQYF. CDR3 DNA: TGTGCCAGCAGCCCATCTCAGGGGCTCGGCGAGCAGTACTTC.

This chain joins TRBV12-3 or TRBV12-4 and TRBJ2-7; no clear D gene. Trimming removed 2 bases at V and 0 bases at J, with 5 bases between. The CDR3 extends over 13 amino acids. The CDR3: CASSLSSSYEQYF. Written as DNA, the CDR3 is TGTGCCAGCAGTTTATCCAGCTCCTACGAGCAGTACTTC.

This clonotype has a single count. Mismatch with germline at one junction end may stem from a read error. This rearrangement joins TRBV20-1 to TRBJ1-4; D not resolved. Germline assignment: CDR1 DFQATT and CDR2 SNEGSKA (reference sequence). The CDR3 is 13 amino acids. CDR3 sequence: CSARDRANEKLVF. In DNA form, the CDR3 reads TGCAGTGCTAGAGATCGGGCTAATGAAAAACTGGTTTTT.

This clonotype was detected only a few times. V is TRBV7-9 and J is TRBJ2-5; 8 bases fit TRBD2. The CDR3 has 15 amino acids. Germline V gene data show CDR1 as SEHNR and CDR2 as FQNEAQ (reference sequence). With V trimmed by 5 bases and J by 7 bases, 12 bases remained unmatched. CDR3 nucleotide sequence: TGTGCCAGCAGCCGAAAAGAACTAGCGGTGGGGACCCAGTACTTC. The encoded protein is CASSRKELAVGTQYF.

This clonotype was seen ten or more times. The chain couples TRBV2 to TRBJ1-4; D gene unclear. V was clipped by 7 bases and J by 4 bases, with 10 bases between them. The CDR3 is made up of 13 amino acids. Germline CDR1 is SNHLY and CDR2 is FYNNEI. This chain's CDR3 is CASKMDFNEKLFF. Here the CDR3 DNA reads TGTGCCAGCAAGATGGACTTTAATGAAAAACTGTTTTTT.

In this sample, this clonotype turned up many times. This chain connects TRBV7-6 to TRBJ2-5; tentatively, D is TRBD2 (6 bases). V gave up 4 bases and J gave up 2 bases, with 14 bases separating them. The germline CDR1 and CDR2 sequences are SGHVS and FNYEAQ. The CDR3 loop spans 15 amino acids. CDR3 sequence (DNA): TGTGCCAGCAGCTCTTACGTCGGGGGACAAGAGACCCAGTACTTC. It is translated as CASSSYVGGQETQYF.

This clonotype turned up a few times. V is TRBV6-6 and J is TRBJ2-7; D might be TRBD2 (5 bases). V lost 0 bases and J 6 bases, leaving 9 bases between the germline ends. The germline V gene has CDR1 MNHNY and CDR2 SVGAGI (reference sequence). The CDR3 spans 13 residues. In nucleotides, the CDR3 is TGTGCCAGCAGTTACTCGAGGGCCTCCGAGCAGTACTTC. It yields the protein CASSYSRASEQYF.

The J gene is TRBJ1-2, the V gene TRBV24-1; a possible D gene is TRBD1 (5 bases). This CDR3 contains 14 residues. Germline assignment: CDR1 KGHDR and CDR2 SFDVKD. V was clipped by 4 bases and J by 7 bases, with 15 bases between them. CDR3 residues: CATSEAIRETGYTF. CDR3 in DNA: TGTGCCACCAGTGAAGCAATCAGGGAGACTGGCTACACCTTC.

This clonotype has a single count. The junction does not match germline at one end; this may be a read error. The genes are TRBV7-9 and TRBJ2-5; TRBD2 agrees at 7 bases. There are 14 residues in the CDR3. Per germline, CDR1 SEHNR and CDR2 FQNEAQ (reference sequence). The CDR3, as DNA: TGTGTCAGCAGCTTCAGCGGGAAACAAGAGACCCAGTACTTC. Amino acid sequence: CVSSFSGKQETQYF.

In this sample, this clonotype turned up a few times. The V call is TRBV3-1, the J call TRBJ2-7; a possible D gene is TRBD2 (5 bases). In germline, CDR1 is LGHDT, CDR2 YNNKEL (reference sequence). Deletions cut 7 bases from V and 5 bases from J, with 9 bases between. The CDR3 has 11 residues. The CDR3 is CASTSGDEQYF. The CDR3 DNA sequence: TGTGCCAGCACCTCCGGGGACGAGCAGTACTTC.

V usage is TRBV9 and J usage is TRBJ1-1; D is uncertain. The CDR3 is 15 amino acids. Trimming took 5 bases from V and 2 from J, leaving 16 bases between them. Germline CDR1 is SGDLS and CDR2 is YYNGEE. CDR3 amino acids: CASSPPTAGNTEAFF. CDR3 DNA: TGTGCCAGCAGTCCTCCCACTGCGGGAAACACTGAAGCTTTCTTT.

As for this clonotype: The CDR3 carries no conserved terminal phenylalanine or tryptophan, so it likely arises from a read error. The V and J genes are TRBV7-6 and TRBJ2-7; D possibly corresponds to TRBD2 (6 bases). Germline CDR1 is SGHVS and CDR2 is FNYEAQ. Trimming left V 0 bases short and J 2 bases short, with 8 bases between. CDR3 size: 14 residues. The chain's CDR3 is CASSLAGGTYEQYC. CDR3 DNA sequence: TGTGCCAGCAGCTTAGCGGGGGGAACCTACGAGCAGTACTGC.

This chain links TRBV25-1 with TRBJ1-2; possibly TRBD1 for D (6 bases). CDR3 length: 15 amino acids. CDR1 and CDR2 (germline): MGHDK, SYGVNS. V was pared by 2 bases and J by 4 bases, with 14 bases between. The CDR3 here is CASSERVGTRYGYTF. The CDR3 region has the DNA TGTGCCAGCAGTGAAAGGGTCGGGACACGCTATGGCTACACCTTC.